This T cell receptor (beta chain) is from a study of HIV-infected patients and healthy controls. Germline loops: CDR1 SEHNR, CDR2 FQNEAQ (reference sequence). The CDR3 sequence is 12 residues long. The germline V and J ends were trimmed by 2 bases and 4 bases, with 5 bases remaining between them. The repertoire came from unfractionated whole blood and reflected all unsorted peripheral T cells. 500 ng RNA was reverse transcribed with alpha and beta constant-region primers. Separate chain-specific third strand synthesis with multiplexing indices produced the alpha and beta libraries. TCRdb ran MiXCR on the 5' RACE reads and lists one entry per CDR3 protein. Here the sample spans under 20,000 distinct CDR3 sequences, 7.5% to 9% being singletons. This clonotype showed up just a few times.

The source material was blood. The V and J genes are TRBV7-9 and TRBJ1-2; unclear D gene. The TCR sequence derives from an adult in good health. The CDR3 region has the DNA TGTGCCAGCAGCTTAAGCCTCTATGGCTACACCTTC. Translation: CASSLSLYGYTF.